Listed below are T cell receptor beta chains from one sample, sequenced in a study of blood T cell repertoires in COVID-19. Some clones are missing from TCRdb's copy, which holds only in-frame ones; the method was immunoSEQ multiplex PCR. The sample records 150,000 or so clones, 84% being singletons. Sequenced: peripheral blood. The receptors come from a man aged 18 to 29 with active or convalescent COVID-19. Each CDR3 is given with its conserved first and last residue. The D gene is left open where the match is weak. Where a row states a size, it is once, few, many or the class of an expanded clone; other rows omit it.

j_call: TRBJ1-2; v_call: TRBV14; clone_size: -; d_call: TRBD1; cdr3_nt: TGTGCCAGCAGCCACAGGATATCGGGGACAGCCTCTAACTATGGCTACACCTTC; cdr3_aa: CASSHRISGTASNYGYTF
j_call: TRBJ1-6; v_call: TRBV3-1/TRBV3-2; clone_size: -; d_call: -; cdr3_nt: TGTGCCAGCAGCCAAGCTGAGAGGTGGAATTCACCCCTCCACTTT; cdr3_aa: CASSQAERWNSPLHF
j_call: TRBJ1-5; v_call: TRBV4-3; clone_size: -; d_call: -; cdr3_nt: TGCGCCAGCAGCCAAGACCCCTCCCCCGGGGGTCAGCCCCAGCATTTT; cdr3_aa: CASSQDPSPGGQPQHF
j_call: TRBJ2-7; v_call: TRBV4-2; clone_size: -; d_call: -; cdr3_nt: TGTGCCAGCAGCAATAGGGGTAGCTCCTACGAGCAGTACTTC; cdr3_aa: CASSNRGSSYEQYF
j_call: TRBJ2-3; v_call: TRBV6-5; clone_size: -; d_call: TRBD2; cdr3_nt: TGTGCCAGCAGTTACTCCGGTAGCGGGAGAACAGATACGCAGTATTTT; cdr3_aa: CASSYSGSGRTDTQYF
j_call: TRBJ1-2; v_call: TRBV14; clone_size: -; d_call: -; cdr3_nt: TGTGCCAGCAGCCAAGATTTACAGCCAACCTATGGCTACACCTTC; cdr3_aa: CASSQDLQPTYGYTF
j_call: TRBJ2-1; v_call: TRBV7-7; clone_size: once; d_call: TRBD1; cdr3_nt: TGTGCTAGCAGCTCTGGGACAGGTACATACAATGAGCAGTTCTTC; cdr3_aa: CASSSGTGTYNEQFF
j_call: TRBJ2-5; v_call: TRBV3-1/TRBV3-2; clone_size: -; d_call: TRBD2; cdr3_nt: TGTGCCAGCAGCCAAGCTAGCGGGGGGCACAAGACCCAGTACTTC; cdr3_aa: CASSQASGGHKTQYF
j_call: TRBJ1-1; v_call: TRBV27; clone_size: few; d_call: -; cdr3_nt: TGTGCCAGCTCCAGACGGGGGAACACTGAAGCTTTCTTT; cdr3_aa: CASSRRGNTEAFF
j_call: TRBJ2-3; v_call: TRBV24-1; clone_size: -; d_call: TRBD2; cdr3_nt: TGTGCCACCAGTGACCTAGCGGGGCTCAGCACAGATACGCAGTATTTT; cdr3_aa: CATSDLAGLSTDTQYF
j_call: TRBJ2-2; v_call: TRBV2; clone_size: -; d_call: -; cdr3_nt: TGTGCCAGCAGTCCCAGGCCGGCTTGGGGGGAGCTGTTTTTT; cdr3_aa: CASSPRPAWGELFF
j_call: TRBJ1-2; v_call: TRBV5-1; clone_size: -; d_call: -; cdr3_nt: TGCGCCAGCAGCTTGATACAGGCTAACTATGGCTACACCTTC; cdr3_aa: CASSLIQANYGYTF